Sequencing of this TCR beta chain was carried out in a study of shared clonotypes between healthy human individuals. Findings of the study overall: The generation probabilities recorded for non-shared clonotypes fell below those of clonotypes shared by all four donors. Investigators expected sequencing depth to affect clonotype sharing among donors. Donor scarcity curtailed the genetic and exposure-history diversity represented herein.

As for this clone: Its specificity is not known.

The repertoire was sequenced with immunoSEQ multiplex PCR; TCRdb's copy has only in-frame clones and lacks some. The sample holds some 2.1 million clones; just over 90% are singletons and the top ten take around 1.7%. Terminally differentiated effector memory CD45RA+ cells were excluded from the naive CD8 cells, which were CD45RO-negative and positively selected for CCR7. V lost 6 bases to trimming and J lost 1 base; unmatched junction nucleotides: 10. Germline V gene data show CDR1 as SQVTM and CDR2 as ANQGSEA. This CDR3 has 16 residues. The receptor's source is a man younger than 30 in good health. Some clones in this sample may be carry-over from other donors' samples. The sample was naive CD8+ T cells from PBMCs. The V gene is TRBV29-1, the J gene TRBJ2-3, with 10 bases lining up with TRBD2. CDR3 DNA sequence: TGCAGCGTCCACCCTGGGACTAGCGTTGGCACAGATACGCAGTATTTT. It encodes CSVHPGTSVGTDTQYF.